Below, one TCR beta chain is given with its context. The data stem from a study of blood T cell repertoires in COVID-19. Overall study: Sources were T cells, B-cell-depleted T cells, or PBMCs; the material itself was cDNA or gDNA.

Original analysis: Amplification from reference gene primers served as the basis for estimated nucleated cell counts. The method was immunoSEQ multiplex PCR; TCRdb's version includes in-frame clones alone and lacks a portion of them. That table is the source of V, J and clone size, and D and trimming were worked out from the DNA. The table records 200,000 or so clones, less than 90% of them present only once. The V gene end was trimmed by 0 bases and the J gene end by 6 bases; junction bases not matched to a gene: 7. The germline CDR1 and CDR2 sequences are SGHRS and YFSETQ. The CDR3 sequence is 16 residues long.

V gene TRBV5-1 combines with J gene TRBJ2-2, with 8 bases aligning to TRBD2. Source material: peripheral blood. The sequence derives from a man between 70 and 80 years old with active or convalescent COVID-19. As DNA, the CDR3 is TGCGCCAGCAGCTTGGCCGGAGCTAGCGGGCCCGGGGAGCTGTTTTTT. Amino acid sequence: CASSLAGASGPGELFF.